This T cell receptor (beta chain) was found in a study of blood T cell repertoires in COVID-19. In the study overall: The United States, Italy and Spain supplied acute and convalescent COVID-19 samples. Sources were T cells, B-cell-depleted T cells, or PBMCs; the material itself was cDNA or gDNA.

The sample holds a few counts of this clone. Per the study methods: Researchers report that nucleated cell counts were estimated from reference gene primer amplification. Assay used: immunoSEQ multiplex PCR; TCRdb lists only in-frame clones, some missing. The V and J calls and clone size were taken over from that table, and D and trimming were inferred from the DNA. The data contain approximately 50,000 clones, about nine tenths of them singletons. CDR1 is MNHNY and CDR2 is SVGAGI in the germline V gene (reference sequence). The CDR3 sequence is 13 residues long. Unmatched junction bases numbered 2, after V lost 8 bases and J lost 0 bases.

The clonotype was recovered from a middle-aged man with active COVID-19. The J gene is TRBJ2-7, the V gene TRBV6-6; 9 nucleotides match TRBD1. The sample consisted of peripheral blood. In nucleotides, the CDR3 is TGTGCCAGCGGGGACAGGGACTCCTACGAGCAGTACTTC. Translated: CASGDRDSYEQYF.